The clone carrying this TCR beta chain was picked up a small number of times. Its antigen is unknown. The TCRbeta library incorporated unique molecular identifiers. MiXCR, run by TCRdb on the PCR reads, gives a single entry per CDR3 protein. The sample has 250,000 to 400,000 distinct CDR3 sequences, around 20% seen once. With 3 bases removed from V and 8 bases from J, the gap between germline ends came to 12 bases. The CDR3 length is 13 residues. Germline CDR1 is SGDLS and CDR2 is YYNGEE. The data are from a study of T-cell reconstitution after alpha-beta-depleted transplantation in children. Findings and caveats of the study: Newly produced T cells mostly accounted for T-cell counts and diversity one year post-transplant.

V and J are TRBV9 and TRBJ2-4; TRBD1 is a possible D gene (6 bases). The material sequenced was PBMCs, mostly from graft donor cells, taken 180 days after TCRalphabeta/CD19-depleted stem cell transplant. The TCR sequence derives from a male patient younger than 18 who had a stem cell transplant for acute lymphoblastic leukemia, so the T cells may come from the graft donor. Here the CDR3 reads CASSATGKDIQYF. The CDR3 region has the DNA TGTGCCAGCAGCGCTACAGGGAAGGACATTCAGTACTTC. The full variable domain, its missing parts supplied by reference TRBV9 and TRBJ2-4, is DSGVTQTPKHLITATGQRVTLRCSPRSGDLSVYWYQQSLDQGLQFLIQYYNGEERAKGNILERFSAQQFPDLHSELNLSSLELGDSALYFCASSATGKDIQYFGAGTRLSVL.